One sample yielded the 22 T cell receptor beta chains listed below, sequenced in a study of blood T cell repertoires in COVID-19. Some clones are missing from TCRdb's copy, which holds only in-frame ones; the method was immunoSEQ multiplex PCR. The table has around 300,000 clones, around 90% seen once. Source material: peripheral blood. Receptor source: a man in his fifties with acute or convalescent COVID-19.

The V gene is TRBV14, the J gene TRBJ1-2; D gene ambiguous. Germline CDR1 reads SGHDN; CDR2 reads FVKESK. Trimming took off 0 bases at V and 4 bases at J, with 15 bases between the two ends. The CDR3 covers 16 residues. CDR3 residues: CASSQESQVAPYGYTF. The DNA of the CDR3 is TGTGCCAGCAGCCAAGAGTCGCAGGTTGCCCCCTATGGCTACACCTTC.

The chain joins TRBV11-2 to TRBJ1-6; 7 nucleotides agree with TRBD1. CDR3 length equals 12 residues. Trimming at V came to 6 bases and at J to 13 bases, leaving 6 bases not matched to a gene. Germline CDR1 SGHAT, CDR2 FQNNGV. The CDR3 bases are TGTGCCAGCAGTCCGCAGACAGGGCCCCTCCACTTT. Amino acids: CASSPQTGPLHF. Complete variable domain (other parts from reference TRBV11-2 and TRBJ1-6): EAGVAQSPRYKIIEKRQSVAFWCNPISGHATLYWYQQILGQGPKLLIQFQNNGVVDDSQLPKDRFSAERLKGVDSTLKIQPAKLEDSAVYLCASSPQTGPLHFGNGTRLTVT.

The chain employs TRBV24-1 and TRBJ2-3, with 10 bases identical to TRBD1. The J segment lost 3 bases and the V segment lost 7 bases, leaving 3 bases of the junction unmatched. CDR3 size: 14 residues. Per germline, CDR1 KGHDR and CDR2 SFDVKD. CDR3 loop: CATSLGQGTDTQYF. Written as DNA, the CDR3 is TGTGCCACCAGCCTGGGACAGGGGACAGATACGCAGTATTTT.

V usage is TRBV7-2 and J usage is TRBJ2-5; 10 nucleotides match TRBD2. The V and J ends lost 4 bases and 5 bases, in that order; junction bases with no gene match: 4. CDR1 and CDR2 (germline): SGHTA, FQGNSA. This CDR3 comprises 14 residues. The CDR3 region has the DNA TGTGCCAGCAGCTATCGTAGCGGGGGGGAGACCCAGTACTTC. Protein: CASSYRSGGETQYF.

V usage is TRBV18 and J usage is TRBJ2-7, with D perhaps TRBD1 (6 bases). CDR3 size: 15 residues. Per germline, CDR1 KGHSH and CDR2 LQKENI. V lost 3 bases and J lost 4, with 16 bases in between. The CDR3 sequence: CASSPLPRTDYEQYF. The CDR3 DNA reads TGTGCCAGCTCACCTCTACCACGGACAGATTACGAGCAGTACTTC.

This clone was detected only once. The chain carries TRBV29-1 and TRBJ1-2, with unresolved D. The CDR3 runs 12 residues. V was trimmed by 5 bases and J by 7 bases, leaving 14 bases between them. Germline assignment: CDR1 SQVTM and CDR2 ANQGSEA. CDR3 loop: CSVSTYLSGYTF. The DNA for the CDR3 is TGCAGCGTTTCCACATATCTCTCTGGCTACACCTTC. The variable domain in full, with the rest retrieved from reference TRBV29-1 and TRBJ1-2, is SAVISQKPSRDICQRGTSLTIQCQVDSQVTMMFWYRQQPGQSLTLIATANQGSEATYESGFVIDKFPISRPNLTFSTLTVSNMSPEDSSIYLCSVSTYLSGYTFGSGTRLTVV.

The V and J genes are TRBV6-4 and TRBJ1-1; the D gene is possibly TRBD1 (5 bases). The CDR3 is made up of 13 amino acids. The germline V gene has CDR1 MRHNA and CDR2 SNTAGT. Trimming took off 8 bases at V and 1 base at J, with 11 bases between the two ends. CDR3 bases: TGTGCCAGCCTTGGGCAGGGGAACACTGAAGCTTTCTTT. It codes for CASLGQGNTEAFF.

This chain joins TRBV11-3 and TRBJ2-7, with D perhaps matching TRBD2 (6 bases). V was shortened by 1 base and J by 5 bases, with 12 bases between the two germline ends. Per the germline V gene, CDR1 is SGHNT and CDR2 is YENEEA. The CDR3 spans 14 residues. For the CDR3, the DNA is TGTGCCAGCAGCTTAGGCGGGGAAGGGGACGAGCAGTACTTC. Translated, it gives CASSLGGEGDEQYF.

This sequence joins TRBV5-5 and TRBJ1-1, with D possibly matching TRBD1 (6 bases). The V gene's germline CDR1 is SGHKS and CDR2 YYEKEE (reference sequence). V lost 1 base and J 1 base, leaving 17 bases between the germline ends. This CDR3 has 17 amino acids. The chain's CDR3 is CASSLQTQGGRNTEAFF. In nucleotides, the CDR3 is TGTGCCAGCAGCTTGCAAACACAGGGAGGGAGGAACACTGAAGCTTTCTTT.

The V and J genes are TRBV6-5 and TRBJ1-2, with D possibly TRBD1 on 5 matching bases. Deletions cut 1 base from V and 3 bases from J, with 9 bases between. Germline values: CDR1 MNHEY, CDR2 SVGAGI. The length of the CDR3 is 14 residues. The CDR3 here is CASSYLGGDYGYTF. CDR3 sequence (DNA): TGTGCCAGCAGTTACTTGGGGGGGGACTATGGCTACACCTTC.

This chain's CDR3 is CASSAPREQYF. The CDR3 DNA follows: TGTGCCAGCAGTGCTCCCAGAGAGCAGTACTTC. The rearrangement uses TRBV2 and TRBJ2-7; D call uncertain. Germline CDR1 is SNHLY and CDR2 is FYNNEI. V was shortened by 4 bases and J by 7 bases, with 8 bases between the two germline ends. The CDR3 sequence is 11 residues long.

The chain uses TRBV6-5 and TRBJ1-6; no clear D gene. Germline values: CDR1 MNHEY, CDR2 SVGAGI. This CDR3 has 13 amino acids. V was pared by 4 bases and J by 12 bases, with 13 bases between. The CDR3, as DNA: TGTGCCAGCAGTTTCGGTCCCGTCATACCCCTCCACTTT. Residues: CASSFGPVIPLHF.

This rearrangement joins TRBV30 to TRBJ2-7; a weak D match, TRBD2 (6 bases). CDR3 length: 14 residues. Germline CDR1 reads GTSNPN; CDR2 reads SVGIG (reference sequence). Between the trimmed V and J ends, which lost 6 bases and 3 bases, there was a span of 18 bases. The CDR3: CACTTGSGYYEQYF. The CDR3, as DNA: TGTGCCTGCACCACGGGGAGCGGGTACTACGAGCAGTACTTC.

This clone was seen only once. The V gene is TRBV5-8, the J gene TRBJ1-1; D remains unclear. Germline V lookup: CDR1 SGHTS, CDR2 YDEGEE. Between the trimmed V and J ends, which lost 1 base and 1 base, there was a span of 5 bases. The CDR3 length is 13 residues. The CDR3 loop is CASSLPSNTEAFF. The CDR3 DNA follows: TGTGCCAGCAGCTTGCCCTCGAACACTGAAGCTTTCTTT.

The chain combines TRBV10-3 with TRBJ1-3; tentatively, D is TRBD1 (5 bases). The CDR3 contains 13 residues. From germline, CDR1 is ENHRY and CDR2 SYGVKD. Trimming stripped 6 bases from V and 0 bases from J, with 6 bases between. In DNA, the CDR3 is TGTGCCATCAGACAGGTCTCTGGAAACACCATATATTTT. Residues: CAIRQVSGNTIYF.

This clone was seen only once. J is TRBJ1-6 and V is TRBV11-2; D gene ambiguous. Germline V gene data show CDR1 as SGHAT and CDR2 as FQNNGV. CDR3 length: 15 residues. The V and J ends lost 4 bases and 7 bases respectively, with 14 bases between them. CDR3 bases: TGTGCCAGCAGCTCGCAGGCGCTCCCAAATTCACCCCTCCACTTT. Amino acids: CASSSQALPNSPLHF.

The chain joins TRBV6-5 to TRBJ1-5; D is undetermined. Trimming cost V 10 bases and J 0 bases, with 13 bases left between them. The CDR3 is 14 amino acids. CDR1 and CDR2 from the germline V gene are MNHEY and SVGAGI. CDR3 residues: CATSKEASNQPQHF. The CDR3 bases are TGTGCCACCTCGAAAGAGGCTAGCAATCAGCCCCAGCATTTT.

The rearrangement links TRBV5-1 to TRBJ2-2; 12 nucleotides align to TRBD2. Germline values: CDR1 SGHRS, CDR2 YFSETQ. Trimming cost V 4 bases and J 3 bases; bases outside gene matches: 7. The CDR3 runs 17 residues. CDR3 protein: CASSVLAGGLDTGELFF. DNA of the CDR3: TGCGCCAGCAGCGTCCTAGCGGGGGGGCTGGACACCGGGGAGCTGTTTTTT.

V usage is TRBV7-8 and J usage is TRBJ2-5; 8 bases line up with TRBD2. CDR1 and CDR2 (germline): SGHVS, FQNEAQ. The CDR3 loop spans 14 amino acids. CDR3 in DNA: TGTGCTTTGAGGAGCGGGGGCCCTGGGGAGACCCAGTACTTC. Encoded protein: CALRSGGPGETQYF. Variable domain in full (rest from reference TRBV7-8 and TRBJ2-5): GAGVSQSPRYKVAKRGQDVALRCDPISGHVSLFWYQQALGQGPEFLTYFQNEAQLDKSGLPSDRFFAERPEGSVSTLKIQRTQQEDSAVYLCALRSGGPGETQYFGPGTRLLVL.

The chain recombines TRBV19 with TRBJ2-7; 8 bases align to TRBD1. CDR3 size: 17 residues. Germline loops: CDR1 LNHDA, CDR2 SQIVND (reference sequence). V gave up 3 bases and J gave up 2 bases; unmatched junction bases: 12. CDR3 bases: TGTGCCAGTAGTATCCACCACCGGACAGGGAGTACCTACGAGCAGTACTTC. This codes for CASSIHHRTGSTYEQYF.

About this clone: The junction differs from germline at one of its ends, possibly a read error. The chain has TRBV7-7 and TRBJ2-1; D perhaps matches TRBD2 (6 bases). CDR3 size: 12 residues. Germline assignment: CDR1 SSHAT and CDR2 FNYEAQ (reference sequence). The CDR3 loop reads CASSLEGGEQFF. The CDR3 nucleotides are TGTGCTAGCAGCTTGGAGGGAGGAGAGCAGTTCTTC.

The gene calls are TRBV5-5 and TRBJ1-1; TRBD1 agrees at 10 bases. The V gene end was trimmed by 2 bases and the J gene end by 3 bases; junction bases not matched to a gene: 4. Germline V gives CDR1 SGHKS, CDR2 YYEKEE (reference sequence). The CDR3 length is 15 residues. This CDR3 reads CASSLRTGGYTEAFF. The CDR3 DNA is TGTGCCAGCAGCTTACGGACAGGGGGGTACACTGAAGCTTTCTTT.